This TCR beta chain came from a study of T-cell reconstitution after alpha-beta-depleted transplantation in children. General observations from the study: Two months or so post-transplant, alpha-beta T cells reportedly derived from several hundred expanded graft clones.

This clonotype was detected ten times or more. What it recognizes is unknown. Unique molecular identifiers were incorporated into the prepared TCRbeta library. TCRdb fed the PCR reads into MiXCR, producing one record per CDR3 protein. The repertoire holds 700,000 or so distinct CDR3 sequences, with 13% as singletons. CDR1 and CDR2 from the germline V gene are DFQATT and SNEGSKA (reference sequence). This CDR3 is built from 15 residues. The ends lost 3 bases at V and 0 bases at J; junction bases unmatched: 1. The material sequenced was PBMCs, taken before TCRalphabeta/CD19-depleted stem cell transplant. The genes are TRBV20-1 and TRBJ2-1, with 11 bases aligning to TRBD2. This sequence originates from a girl aged 2 to 9 with congenital amegakaryocytic thrombocytopenia, due to receive a stem cell transplant. CDR3 nucleotide sequence: TGCAGTGCTAGGACTAGCGGGAACTCCTACAATGAGCAGTTCTTC. It is translated as CSARTSGNSYNEQFF.